One sample yielded the 30 T cell receptor beta chains listed below, sequenced in a study of Graves' ophthalmopathy and Graves' hyperthyroidism. TCR beta CDR3 regions were amplified from RNA transcripts. The workflow started with a first-round RT-PCR run with HTBI primers and then moved on to a second-round multiplex PCR. TCRdb ran MiXCR on the multiplex PCR reads and lists one entry per CDR3 protein. Of more than 550,000 distinct CDR3 sequences listed, approximately 39% are singletons. What was sequenced was peripheral blood. Receptor source: an adult man with Graves' ophthalmopathy.

This rearrangement joins TRBV20-1 to TRBJ1-6; D possibly corresponds to TRBD1 (6 bases). Germline CDR1 reads DFQATT; CDR2 reads SNEGSKA (reference sequence). The CDR3 totals 16 residues. Deletions cut 0 bases from V and 5 bases from J, with 14 bases between. The CDR3 region has the DNA TGCAGTGCTAGAGAGAGGTGGACAGCGCATAATTCACCCCTCCACTTT. Residues: CSARERWTAHNSPLHF.

This clonotype was recorded at least ten times. The rearrangement uses TRBV7-3 and TRBJ2-5, with unresolved D. Trimming removed 1 base from V and 5 bases from J, with 8 bases in between. Germline V gives CDR1 SGHTA, CDR2 FQGTGA. This CDR3 has 13 residues. The CDR3 bases are TGTGCCAGCAGCTTAAGACCCGGGGAGACCCAGTACTTC. Its translation: CASSLRPGETQYF. Full variable domain (missing parts from reference TRBV7-3 and TRBJ2-5): GAGVSQTPSNKVTEKGKYVELRCDPISGHTALYWYRQSLGQGPEFLIYFQGTGAADDSGLPNDRFFAVRPEGSVSTLKIQRTERGDSAVYLCASSLRPGETQYFGPGTRLLVL.

V and J are TRBV12-3 or TRBV12-4 and TRBJ1-2, with 7 bases lining up with TRBD1. V lost 7 bases, J lost 3 bases, and 8 bases stayed unmatched. The CDR3 is 14 residues long. The CDR3 DNA follows: TGTGCCAGCACCAGCGGGACAGCGGACTATGGCTACACCTTC. Amino acids: CASTSGTADYGYTF.

This clonotype was counted at least ten times. The rearrangement uses TRBV19 and TRBJ1-5; D is unresolved. Germline V lookup: CDR1 LNHDA, CDR2 SQIVND (reference sequence). The CDR3 is 14 amino acids. Trimming took off 8 bases at V and 0 bases at J, with 11 bases between the two ends. CDR3 sequence reads: CASRIGHSNQPQHF. The CDR3 bases are TGTGCCAGTCGCATAGGCCATAGCAATCAGCCCCAGCATTTT.

This clonotype was seen many times. The DNA of the CDR3 is TGTGCCAGCAGTTCGCGACAGAGTGACGAGCAGTACTTC. The encoded protein is CASSSRQSDEQYF. V usage is TRBV6-5 and J usage is TRBJ2-7, with D perhaps TRBD1 (5 bases). The germline V gene encodes CDR1 MNHEY and CDR2 SVGAGI. V was clipped by 4 bases and J by 5 bases, with 12 bases between them. The CDR3 loop spans 13 amino acids.

The chain carries TRBV9 and TRBJ1-1, with TRBD1 identical over 7 bases. The CDR3 length is 13 residues. V trimming: 4 bases; J trimming: 11 bases; junction bases outside the gene matches: 11. From germline, CDR1 is SGDLS and CDR2 YYNGEE. CDR3 DNA: TGTGCCAGCAGCACGGCAGGGGGGATCGATGCTTTCTTT. Translating it yields CASSTAGGIDAFF.

At least ten counts were recorded for this clonotype. The junction does not match germline at one end; this may be a read error. The gene calls are TRBV12-3 or TRBV12-4 and TRBJ2-2; D remains unclear. This CDR3 is built from 11 residues. In DNA form, the CDR3 reads TGCGCCAGCAGTTTCTCCGGGGAGCTGTTTTTT. Protein sequence: CASSFSGELFF.

V is TRBV15 and J is TRBJ2-5; tentatively, D is TRBD1 (6 bases). This CDR3 is 13 amino acids long. Per germline, CDR1 LNHNV and CDR2 YYDKDF (reference sequence). Deletions cut 3 bases from V and 5 bases from J, with 10 bases between. CDR3 loop: CATSRQGSETQYF. As DNA, the CDR3 is TGTGCCACCAGCAGGCAGGGGAGTGAGACCCAGTACTTC.

The table lists this clonotype with many counts. The J gene is TRBJ1-2, the V gene TRBV19; tentatively, D is TRBD1 (6 bases). Trimming left V 6 bases short and J 2 bases short, with 13 bases between. The germline gives CDR1 LNHDA, CDR2 SQIVND (reference sequence). The CDR3 length is 14 residues. In nucleotides, the CDR3 is TGTGCCAGTAGCGCGGGGGGCGCGAACTATGGCTACACCTTC. It codes for CASSAGGANYGYTF.

This clonotype was recorded many times. The genes are TRBV20-1 and TRBJ2-7; D possibly corresponds to TRBD2 (5 bases). The CDR3 spans 12 residues. Trimming left V 3 bases short and J 5 bases short, with 11 bases between. Germline V gene lookup returns CDR1 DFQATT and CDR2 SNEGSKA (reference sequence). The chain's CDR3 is CSASALRDEQYF. CDR3 nucleotides: TGCAGTGCTAGCGCACTGAGGGACGAGCAGTACTTC.

This clonotype was observed many times. V usage is TRBV12-3 or TRBV12-4 and J usage is TRBJ1-2; D uncertain. Trimming cost V 6 bases and J 6 bases, with 14 bases left between them. The CDR3 runs to 13 residues. This CDR3 reads CASSRTFSDGYTF. Written as DNA, the CDR3 is TGTGCCAGCAGCCGGACCTTTTCGGATGGCTACACCTTC.

This clonotype has a count of ten or more. The chain uses TRBV12-3 or TRBV12-4 and TRBJ1-1; D is possibly TRBD1 (6 bases). There are 14 residues in the CDR3. V dropped 5 bases and J dropped 3 bases, with 13 bases sitting between them. As DNA, the CDR3 is TGTGCCAGCAGTAGACAAAACAGGGACACTGAAGCTTTCTTT. Protein: CASSRQNRDTEAFF.

At least ten counts were recorded for this clonotype. V usage is TRBV2 and J usage is TRBJ2-5; possible D gene TRBD2, 5 bases. The CDR3 length is 12 residues. Germline values: CDR1 SNHLY, CDR2 FYNNEI. The ends were cut back, 5 bases at V and 4 bases at J, with 8 bases in the middle. The CDR3 protein is CASSTSLETQYF. CDR3 nucleotides: TGTGCCAGCAGTACTAGTCTAGAGACCCAGTACTTC.

V usage is TRBV29-1 and J usage is TRBJ2-6, with a weak D call TRBD1 (5 bases). The CDR3 is 11 amino acids. Looked up from germline, CDR1 is SQVTM and CDR2 is ANQGSEA. V lost 3 bases to trimming and J lost 10 bases, with 7 bases between them. In nucleotides, the CDR3 is TGCAGCGTTGACAGGGATAACGTCCTGACTTTC. Its translation is CSVDRDNVLTF.

The chain combines TRBV4-2 with TRBJ2-2, with 7 nucleotides matching TRBD2. With 0 bases clipped from V and 3 bases from J, the junction kept 10 bases outside the gene matches. CDR3 length: 18 residues. CDR1 LGHNA and CDR2 YNFKEQ come from the germline V gene. As DNA, the CDR3 is TGTGCCAGCAGCCAAGATTACCTGACTAGCACGTACACCGGGGAGCTGTTTTTT. Translated, it gives CASSQDYLTSTYTGELFF.

This clonotype was found once. A read error may account for a junction end that differs from germline. V and J are TRBV5-6 and TRBJ1-1, with D maybe TRBD1 (6 bases). From germline, CDR1 is SGHDT and CDR2 YYEEEE. There are 16 residues in the CDR3. CDR3 loop: CASSFLLDSRDTEVFF. CDR3 nucleotides: TGTGCCAGCAGCTTCCTCCTCGATAGTCGGGACACTGAAGTTTTCTTT.

The sample holds many counts of this clonotype. A much larger clone differs by one base, so this may be a read error. The V call is TRBV15, the J call TRBJ2-2; perhaps TRBD1 as D (6 bases). Germline V gene lookup returns CDR1 LNHNV and CDR2 YYDKDF (reference sequence). V gave up 5 bases and J gave up 3 bases, with 10 bases separating them. This CDR3 is built from 14 residues. DNA for the CDR3: TGTGCCACCAGCGGGGGCGCGGACACCGGGGAGCTGTTTTTT. Translated: CATSGGADTGELFF.

The gene calls are TRBV29-1 and TRBJ2-6; D is uncertain. The germline gives CDR1 SQVTM, CDR2 ANQGSEA. Trimming removed 3 bases from V and 4 bases from J, with 10 bases in between. The CDR3 runs 14 residues. The CDR3 coding sequence is TGCAGCGTTGAGCAAGGGCCCGGGGCCAACGTCCTGACTTTC. It yields the protein CSVEQGPGANVLTF.

This clonotype was observed a few times. V gene TRBV27 combines with J gene TRBJ1-1; D not certain. CDR1 is MNHEY and CDR2 is SMNVEV in the germline V gene (reference sequence). This CDR3 spans 11 amino acids. Trimming stripped 6 bases from V and 6 bases from J, with 8 bases between. The CDR3 DNA is TGTGCCAGCAGGGGTTTGGCTGAAGCTTTCTTT. Translated, it gives CASRGLAEAFF.

The table lists this clonotype with many counts. For the CDR3, the DNA is TGTGCCAGCACAGACAGTCCTTATGTTGGCTACACCTTC. It is translated as CASTDSPYVGYTF. This chain uses TRBV6-6 with TRBJ1-2; possibly TRBD1 for D (5 bases). Trimming took off 7 bases at V and 7 bases at J, with 16 bases between the two ends. CDR1 and CDR2 from the germline V gene are MNHNY and SVGAGI (reference sequence). The CDR3 runs to 13 residues.

Note on this clonotype: One base away lies a much larger clone, so this may be a sequencing read error. The V and J genes are TRBV5-1 and TRBJ2-5, with TRBD1 matching 9 bases. The CDR3 spans 15 residues. CDR1 is SGHRS and CDR2 is YFSETQ in the germline V gene. The CDR3 sequence is CASSSTGTGSEAQYF. The CDR3, as DNA: TGCGCCAGCAGCTCCACCGGGACAGGGTCAGAGGCCCAGTACTTC. The variable domain in full, with the rest retrieved from reference TRBV5-1 and TRBJ2-5, is KAGVTQTPRYLIKTRGQQVTLSCSPISGHRSVSWYQQTPGQGLQFLFEYFSETQRNKGNFPGRFSGRQFSNSRSEMNVSTLELGDSALYLCASSSTGTGSEAQYFGPGTRLLVL.

This clonotype has just a few counts. This sequence joins TRBV7-8 and TRBJ2-5; 9 bases align to TRBD1. V shed 1 base and J 2 bases; nucleotides not matched to a gene: 8. Germline V gene lookup returns CDR1 SGHVS and CDR2 FQNEAQ. The CDR3 totals 17 residues. The CDR3 region has the DNA TGTGCCAGCAGCTTAGGGACAGGGGCCTCGGATCAAGAGACCCAGTACTTC. It yields the protein CASSLGTGASDQETQYF.

This chain joins TRBV29-1 and TRBJ1-1; TRBD1 matches at 12 bases. V was pared by 6 bases and J by 5 bases, with 10 bases of the junction left unmatched. This CDR3 has 15 amino acids. The germline gives CDR1 SQVTM, CDR2 ANQGSEA. The CDR3 reads CSVSAGTGGWTEAFF. In nucleotides, the CDR3 is TGCAGCGTGTCCGCCGGGACAGGGGGCTGGACTGAAGCTTTCTTT.

The sample holds many counts of this clonotype. This chain links TRBV24-1 with TRBJ2-2; tentative D call: TRBD2 (5 bases). The CDR3 runs to 15 residues. The germline gives CDR1 KGHDR, CDR2 SFDVKD. V was cut by 0 bases and J by 4 bases, with 8 bases left in between. CDR3 DNA sequence: TGTGCCACCAGTGATTTGGGCCGGGGCACCGGGGAGCTGTTTTTT. Protein sequence: CATSDLGRGTGELFF.

This clonotype was detected ten times or more. This chain connects TRBV7-8 to TRBJ2-5, with D perhaps given as TRBD1 or TRBD2 (5 bases each). CDR3 size: 15 residues. Trimming left V 6 bases short and J 6 bases short, with 20 bases between. The germline V gene encodes CDR1 SGHVS and CDR2 FQNEAQ. The CDR3 DNA reads TGTGCCAGCAGTGCAGCTTACCCGGGGCCCAAGACCCAGTACTTC. Its protein is CASSAAYPGPKTQYF.

This chain links TRBV25-1 with TRBJ1-2; a possible D gene is TRBD1 (6 bases). Germline lookup yields CDR1 MGHDK and CDR2 SYGVNS. The length of the CDR3 is 15 residues. Trimming took off 5 bases at V and 2 bases at J, with 15 bases between the two ends. CDR3 loop: CASSLPRTENYGYTF. CDR3 in DNA: TGTGCCAGCAGTTTACCCAGGACAGAGAACTATGGCTACACCTTC.

Only a few counts were recorded for this clonotype. V and J are TRBV5-1 and TRBJ1-3; D uncertain. Trimming removed 0 bases at V and 0 bases at J, with 7 bases between. Germline-derived CDR1 and CDR2 are SGHRS and YFSETQ. The CDR3 consists of 15 residues. CDR3 sequence reads: CASSLGAGSGNTIYF. Written as DNA, the CDR3 is TGCGCCAGCAGCTTGGGGGCAGGCTCTGGAAACACCATATATTTT.

The CDR3 spells CASSLARARSQETQYF. CDR3 sequence (DNA): TGTGCCAGCAGCTTGGCTCGGGCGCGAAGTCAAGAGACCCAGTACTTC. V usage is TRBV5-6 and J usage is TRBJ2-5; D not resolved. The germline gives CDR1 SGHDT, CDR2 YYEEEE. CDR3 length: 16 amino acids. V was clipped by 0 bases and J by 2 bases, with 14 bases between them.

The chain links TRBV4-1 to TRBJ1-2, with D maybe TRBD1 (5 bases). Germline V lookup: CDR1 MGHRA, CDR2 YSYEKL. The CDR3 totals 15 residues. V was trimmed by 1 base and J by 4 bases, leaving 13 bases between them. The chain's CDR3 is CASSQGQGVGYGYTF. In DNA form, the CDR3 reads TGCGCCAGCAGCCAAGGTCAAGGGGTCGGCTATGGCTACACCTTC.

As regards this clonotype: This may stem from a read error, because a much larger clone lies one nucleotide away. The chain combines TRBV9 with TRBJ1-6; 11 bases line up with TRBD1. CDR3 size: 16 residues. V lost 5 bases, J lost 10 bases, and 11 bases stayed unmatched. Germline loops: CDR1 SGDLS, CDR2 YYNGEE. The CDR3 nucleotides read TGTGCCAGCAGTTACGGGACAGGGGGGGGTGGGTCACCCCTCCACTTT. It encodes CASSYGTGGGGSPLHF.